This TCR beta chain came from a study of T cell repertoires and HLA-DP antigens. As for the study in general: Average DNA input: 218.4 ng for CD137+CD4+ sorts, 900 to 1,500 ng pre-culture.

Between the trimmed V and J ends, which lost 0 bases and 3 bases, there was a span of 13 bases. The CDR3 length is 16 residues. Germline CDR1 is MNHNS and CDR2 is SASEGT. On this clone itself: What it recognizes is unknown.

General study findings and limits: Total CD4+ responders were stimulated by HeLa antigen-presenting cells. Clones undetected before culture averaged about 33% against one allele and 45% to 60% against the other. Naive and memory CD4+ cells were analysed together, not apart.

Clones were read by immunoSEQ multiplex PCR, and TCRdb kept only the in-frame ones, dropping some. The sample contains around 90,000 clones, 86% of which appear only once. The receptor comes from a man aged 45-65 years in good health and CMV-seronegative. The sample was CD4+ T cells from PBMCs. This chain joins TRBV6-1 and TRBJ2-3; TRBD2 might be the D (5 bases). CDR3 sequence (DNA): TGTGCCAGCAGTGAAGCCCCGGTTAGGAGGACAGATACGCAGTATTTT. Translation gives CASSEAPVRRTDTQYF.